The following is a T cell receptor beta chain sequence with its context. These data originate in a study of blood T cell repertoires in COVID-19. Across the study: The origin of the acute and convalescent COVID-19 samples was the United States, Italy and Spain.

The ends were cut back, 0 bases at V and 6 bases at J, with 10 bases in the middle. The CDR3 is 13 amino acids. Germline V gene data show CDR1 as SGHRS and CDR2 as YFSETQ. In the authors' workflow: Cell counts per sample came from amplifying reference gene primers. Generated by immunoSEQ multiplex PCR, the TCRdb table keeps only in-frame clones and is missing some. V and J calls and clone size are given by that table; D and trimming were obtained from the DNA. The sample has some 140,000 clones, 83% seen once. This chain joins TRBV5-1 and TRBJ2-7; tentative D call: TRBD1 (6 bases). This receptor was identified in a woman in her fifties or sixties with COVID-19, enrolled during active disease. Material: peripheral blood. CDR3 residues: CASSLDGGGEQYV. The CDR3 coding sequence is TGCGCCAGCAGCTTGGATGGGGGCGGCGAGCAGTACGTC.